Shown below are 18 T cell receptor beta chains from a single sample sequenced in a study of CD8 T cells in ankylosing spondylitis (dated by TCRdb to 2017 to 2019). Preparation of the library involved 5' RACE. For sequencing, an Illumina HiSeq 2500 was employed. TCRdb redid the processing of the public reads, applying fastp at Q25 and MiXCR, and retained in-frame beta chains. Identical CDR3 protein sequences are pooled into one entry, listed with their most common genes and DNA. This sample comprises 250,000 to 300,000 distinct CDR3 sequences, more than 15% of them detected only once. More than 25% of the sample comes from the top ten. The specimen sequenced was blood, either unsorted or a sorted T cell fraction (not recorded which). These receptors were taken from a male donor with ankylosing spondylitis or in good health (not recorded which).

The table lists this clonotype with many counts. The chain has TRBV29-1 and TRBJ2-2; 12 bases fit TRBD2. The length of the CDR3 is 14 residues. Trimming removed 4 bases from V and 4 bases from J; junction bases left unmatched: 1. Germline V CDR1 and CDR2: SQVTM, ANQGSEA. DNA of the CDR3: TGCAGCGTTGTGGGACTAGCGGGCACCGGGGAGCTGTTTTTT. The encoded protein is CSVVGLAGTGELFF.

This clonotype was recorded a few times. This chain joins TRBV11-2 and TRBJ1-1; D gene unclear. Germline values: CDR1 SGHAT, CDR2 FQNNGV. The CDR3 is 14 amino acids. V shed 0 bases and J shed 7 bases, with 12 bases lying between them. The CDR3 loop reads CASSLDLLDLEAFF. The CDR3 nucleotides are TGTGCCAGCAGCTTAGATCTCTTGGATCTTGAAGCTTTCTTT.

This clonotype was picked up many times. The rearrangement joins TRBV5-1 to TRBJ1-2; no reliable D call. This CDR3 region has 12 residues. Trimming removed 3 bases at V and 8 bases at J, with 11 bases between. Germline assignment: CDR1 SGHRS and CDR2 YFSETQ. The CDR3 is CASSWPGSGYTF. The CDR3 region has the DNA TGCGCCAGCAGCTGGCCCGGTAGCGGCTACACCTTC.

This clonotype was picked up a small number of times. This rearrangement joins TRBV19 to TRBJ2-6, with D possibly TRBD1 on 6 matching bases. This CDR3 region has 19 residues. V gave up 3 bases and J gave up 0 bases, with 18 bases separating them. The germline V gene encodes CDR1 LNHDA and CDR2 SQIVND (reference sequence). The CDR3 DNA is TGTGCCAGTAGTATCCAGGGGCAGGGGACCCACTCTGGGGCCAACGTCCTGACTTTC. It encodes CASSIQGQGTHSGANVLTF. Combining the CDR3 with reference TRBV19 and TRBJ2-6 gives the whole variable domain DGGITQSPKYLFRKEGQNVTLSCEQNLNHDAMYWYRQDPGQGLRLIYYSQIVNDFQKGDIAEGYSVSREKKESFPLTVTSAQKNPTAFYLCASSIQGQGTHSGANVLTFGAGSRLTVL.

This clonotype came up a few times. This chain uses TRBV14 with TRBJ2-1; no definite D call. V lost 0 bases, J lost 9 bases, and 6 bases lay in between. The CDR3 is 12 residues long. Germline CDR1 is SGHDN and CDR2 is FVKESK. The CDR3 reads CASSQDYGEQFF. The CDR3 bases are TGTGCCAGCAGCCAAGATTACGGTGAGCAGTTCTTC.

The chain recombines TRBV4-3 with TRBJ2-7; D uncertain. This CDR3 contains 15 residues. Trimming stripped 2 bases from V and 3 bases from J, with 14 bases between. Germline CDR1 is LGHNA and CDR2 is YSLEER. In nucleotides, the CDR3 is TGCGCCAGCAGCCAACACTCTCTAGGGAACTACGAGCAGTACTTC. This translates into CASSQHSLGNYEQYF.

The chain couples TRBV7-9 to TRBJ2-7, with D possibly matching TRBD2 (6 bases). The CDR3 sequence is 14 residues long. Trimming took 4 bases from V and 3 from J, leaving 13 bases between them. Germline CDR1 is SEHNR and CDR2 is FQNEAQ (reference sequence). CDR3 region: CASSSPGLGYEQYF. The CDR3, as DNA: TGTGCCAGCAGCTCACCGGGACTCGGCTACGAGCAGTACTTC.

The chain uses TRBV20-1 and TRBJ2-2; 8 bases fit TRBD2. CDR3 size: 15 residues. V lost 0 bases, J lost 7 bases, and 7 bases stayed unmatched. From germline, CDR1 is DFQATT and CDR2 SNEGSKA (reference sequence). The CDR3: CSARDIAGNIGELFF. In nucleotides, the CDR3 is TGCAGTGCTAGAGATATAGCGGGAAATATCGGGGAGCTGTTTTTT.

The chain combines TRBV4-1 with TRBJ2-7; D possibly uses TRBD1 or TRBD2 (5 bases each). Germline loops: CDR1 MGHRA, CDR2 YSYEKL. CDR3 length: 13 amino acids. V gave up 4 bases and J gave up 7 bases, with 14 bases separating them. The CDR3 reads CASSPTGSGEQYF. The CDR3 DNA reads TGCGCCAGCAGCCCTACAGGTTCGGGGGAGCAGTACTTC.

This clonotype was recorded at least ten times. V and J are TRBV4-3 and TRBJ2-3; no reliable D call. Germline V gives CDR1 LGHNA, CDR2 YSLEER. This CDR3 has 15 residues. The ends were cut back, 4 bases at V and 4 bases at J, with 15 bases in the middle. The CDR3 reads CASSPGRGIADTQYF. In DNA, the CDR3 is TGCGCCAGCAGCCCAGGACGAGGTATAGCAGATACGCAGTATTTT.

This clonotype was seen a few times. The chain links TRBV29-1 to TRBJ1-2, with D maybe TRBD1 (6 bases). V dropped 4 bases and J dropped 7 bases, with 22 bases sitting between them. CDR1 and CDR2 (germline): SQVTM, ANQGSEA. The CDR3 covers 15 residues. The CDR3 coding sequence is TGCAGCGTTGTGGTCTCCAGGTCAGGGGCGCTTGGCTACACCTTC. It codes for CSVVVSRSGALGYTF.

A few counts support this clonotype. The CDR3 coding sequence is TGCAGCGTCCTAAACCCGGACACCGGGGAGCTGTTTTTT. Translated: CSVLNPDTGELFF. The chain is built from TRBV29-1 and TRBJ2-2; no firm D call. The germline CDR1 and CDR2 sequences are SQVTM and ANQGSEA. The CDR3 extends over 13 amino acids. Trimming removed 6 bases from V and 3 bases from J, with 11 bases in between.

As DNA, the CDR3 is TGTGCCAGCGATTCTGGTGAACAATCTGGAAACACCATATATTTT. Protein product: CASDSGEQSGNTIYF. This rearrangement joins TRBV6-1 to TRBJ1-3, with D unresolved. The germline V and J ends were trimmed by 8 bases and 1 base, with 15 bases remaining between them. This CDR3 contains 15 residues. Germline V gives CDR1 MNHNS, CDR2 SASEGT.

CDR3 coding DNA: TGTGCCAGCTCACCACCCGAGGGAGTCCTCTATGGCTACACCTTC. Translating gives CASSPPEGVLYGYTF. The chain combines TRBV18 with TRBJ1-2, with D uncertain. The CDR3 totals 15 residues. Trimming shortened V by 0 bases and J by 4 bases, and 12 bases separated the two germline ends. CDR1 and CDR2 from the germline V gene are KGHSH and LQKENI.

The chain uses TRBV20-1 and TRBJ2-7; D might be TRBD2 (7 bases). The germline V and J ends were trimmed by 3 bases and 2 bases, with 17 bases remaining between them. The germline V gene has CDR1 DFQATT and CDR2 SNEGSKA (reference sequence). This CDR3 spans 15 amino acids. The CDR3, as DNA: TGCAGTGCTAGTACCCTTAGGGGGGGAACCTACGAGCAGTACTTC. Encoded protein: CSASTLRGGTYEQYF.

This clonotype has ten or more counts. The chain recombines TRBV15 with TRBJ2-3; a possible D gene is TRBD2 (6 bases). The CDR3 has 13 amino acids. Per germline, CDR1 LNHNV and CDR2 YYDKDF (reference sequence). V was trimmed by 3 bases and J by 6 bases, leaving 10 bases between them. CDR3 in DNA: TGTGCCACCAGCAGCACTAGCTTCGATACGCAGTATTTT. Protein sequence: CATSSTSFDTQYF.

The chain employs TRBV6-5 and TRBJ1-2; 8 nucleotides match TRBD1. The length of the CDR3 is 15 residues. Germline CDR1 reads MNHEY; CDR2 reads SVGAGI. V was clipped by 4 bases and J by 4 bases; unmatched bases: 8. The chain's CDR3 is CASSSRTGGGYGYTF. The CDR3 DNA is TGTGCCAGCAGTTCCAGAACAGGGGGGGGCTATGGCTACACCTTC.

This clonotype was observed a few times. The gene calls are TRBV15 and TRBJ1-5, with D possibly being TRBD1 (5 bases). Trimming pared 5 bases from V and 4 bases from J, leaving 15 bases between. There are 15 residues in the CDR3. Germline lookup yields CDR1 LNHNV and CDR2 YYDKDF (reference sequence). The CDR3 coding sequence is TGTGCCACCAGCGGCGCGAGGGGCGGAAATCAGCCCCAGCATTTT. Translation gives CATSGARGGNQPQHF.